Listed below are T cell receptor beta chains from one sample, sequenced in a study of T-cell reconstitution after alpha-beta-depleted transplantation in children. TCRdb used MiXCR to reprocess the PCR reads, holding one entry per CDR3 protein. The table shows roughly 120,000 distinct CDR3 sequences, with roughly 24% occurring only once. Sequenced material: PBMCs, mostly from graft donor cells, taken 180 days after TCRalphabeta/CD19-depleted stem cell transplant. These TCRs come from a male patient aged 2-15 years who had a stem cell transplant for chronic granulomatous disease, so the T cells may come from the graft donor. The CDR3 runs from the conserved cysteine through the conserved F or W. The D gene is left open where the match is weak. Only part of the rows carry a size: once, few, many, or a class if the clone is expanded.

d_call: -
cdr3_length: 14
clone_size: few
j_call: TRBJ2-7
v_call: TRBV20-1
cdr3_nt: TGCAGTGCGAGTGGCGAAGGGCCATCCTACGAGCAGTACTTC
cdr3_aa: CSASGEGPSYEQYF

d_call: -
cdr3_length: 10
clone_size: few
j_call: TRBJ2-1
v_call: TRBV29-1
cdr3_nt: TGCAGCGTTCGATTCAGCGAGCAGTTCTTC
cdr3_aa: CSVRFSEQFF

d_call: -
cdr3_length: 18
clone_size: -
j_call: TRBJ2-1
v_call: TRBV12-3/TRBV12-4
cdr3_nt: TGTGCCAGCAGTTTTGCTCGTGGGGCGGGGAGGAGGCACAATGAGCAGTTCTTC
cdr3_aa: CASSFARGAGRRHNEQFF

d_call: -
cdr3_length: 15
clone_size: many
j_call: TRBJ2-1
v_call: TRBV25-1
cdr3_nt: TGTGCCAGCAGTGCACAGGGCTTCTCCTACAATGAGCAGTTCTTC
cdr3_aa: CASSAQGFSYNEQFF

d_call: -
cdr3_length: 13
clone_size: few
j_call: TRBJ1-6
v_call: TRBV7-6
cdr3_nt: TGTGCCAGCAGCTTAGGAGGGGGGACACCCCTCCACTTT
cdr3_aa: CASSLGGGTPLHF

d_call: -
cdr3_length: 15
clone_size: -
j_call: TRBJ2-5
v_call: TRBV4-2
cdr3_nt: TGTGCCAGCAGCCAAGATCCGGGGGGCGGGGAGACCCAGTACTTC
cdr3_aa: CASSQDPGGGETQYF

d_call: -
cdr3_length: 11
clone_size: many
j_call: TRBJ2-1
v_call: TRBV29-1
cdr3_nt: TGCAGCGTTGATAGTTGGAATGAGCAGTTCTTC
cdr3_aa: CSVDSWNEQFF

d_call: -
cdr3_length: 15
clone_size: many
j_call: TRBJ2-4
v_call: TRBV5-1
cdr3_nt: TGCGCCAGCAGCTTTGGTACGGATCTGGAAAACATTCAGTACTTC
cdr3_aa: CASSFGTDLENIQYF

d_call: TRBD2
cdr3_length: 16
clone_size: many
j_call: TRBJ2-1
v_call: TRBV20-1
cdr3_nt: TGCAGTGCTAGAGCCCTAGCGGGAGATTATTACAATGAGCAGTTCTTC
cdr3_aa: CSARALAGDYYNEQFF

d_call: -
cdr3_length: 13
clone_size: many
j_call: TRBJ2-1
v_call: TRBV29-1
cdr3_nt: TGCAGCGCCCGAATGGGACGAGACAATGAGCAGTTCTTC
cdr3_aa: CSARMGRDNEQFF

d_call: TRBD2
cdr3_length: 14
clone_size: -
j_call: TRBJ2-1
v_call: TRBV10-3
cdr3_nt: TGTGCCTCGCAGCGGGGCAGCTCCTACAATGAGCAGTTCTTC
cdr3_aa: CASQRGSSYNEQFF

d_call: TRBD2
cdr3_length: 16
clone_size: -
j_call: TRBJ2-1
v_call: TRBV6-5
cdr3_nt: TGTGCCAGCAGTCACTCAGGGGCGGGGGGGCGAAATGAGCAGTTCTTC
cdr3_aa: CASSHSGAGGRNEQFF

d_call: -
cdr3_length: 14
clone_size: -
j_call: TRBJ1-6
v_call: TRBV11-2
cdr3_nt: TGTGCCAGCAGCTTACGCAGCTTTAATTCACCCCTCCACTTT
cdr3_aa: CASSLRSFNSPLHF

d_call: -
cdr3_length: 13
clone_size: many
j_call: TRBJ2-1
v_call: TRBV20-1
cdr3_nt: TGCAGTGCGGGAGGTGGAAACTACAATGAGCAGTTCTTC
cdr3_aa: CSAGGGNYNEQFF

d_call: -
cdr3_length: 13
clone_size: -
j_call: TRBJ2-2
v_call: TRBV20-1
cdr3_nt: TGCAGTGCGCGGACAGGAGGGACCGGGGAGCTGTTTTTT
cdr3_aa: CSARTGGTGELFF

d_call: -
cdr3_length: 16
clone_size: few
j_call: TRBJ2-3
v_call: TRBV11-2
cdr3_nt: TGTGCCAGCAGCCCACATCCTGGGGCAGGAACAGATACGCAGTATTTT
cdr3_aa: CASSPHPGAGTDTQYF

d_call: TRBD2
cdr3_length: 15
clone_size: many
j_call: TRBJ2-2
v_call: TRBV20-1
cdr3_nt: TGCAGTGCTAGTGGGCTGGCGGGAGTGACCGGGGAGCTGTTTTTT
cdr3_aa: CSASGLAGVTGELFF

d_call: TRBD2
cdr3_length: 17
clone_size: many
j_call: TRBJ2-4
v_call: TRBV19
cdr3_nt: TGTGCCAGTAGTATAGCGGGCCTAGCGGAAAATAAAAACATTCAGTACTTC
cdr3_aa: CASSIAGLAENKNIQYF

d_call: -
cdr3_length: 11
clone_size: many
j_call: TRBJ2-1
v_call: TRBV20-1
cdr3_nt: TGCAGTGCTTCGAGGGTGGATGAGCAGTTCTTC
cdr3_aa: CSASRVDEQFF

d_call: -
cdr3_length: 14
clone_size: few
j_call: TRBJ1-1
v_call: TRBV7-9
cdr3_nt: TGTGCCAGCAGCTTAGTAGCGGATAACAATGAAGCTTTCTTT
cdr3_aa: CASSLVADNNEAFF

d_call: TRBD1
cdr3_length: 13
clone_size: few
j_call: TRBJ2-1
v_call: TRBV11-2
cdr3_nt: TGTGCCAGCACCCGACAGGGAGACAATGAGCAGTTCTTC
cdr3_aa: CASTRQGDNEQFF

d_call: -
cdr3_length: 14
clone_size: -
j_call: TRBJ1-1
v_call: TRBV6-4
cdr3_nt: TGTGCCAGCAGTGACTCGAGGGCGAACACTGAAGCTTTCTTT
cdr3_aa: CASSDSRANTEAFF

d_call: -
cdr3_length: 14
clone_size: -
j_call: TRBJ2-1
v_call: TRBV12-3/TRBV12-4
cdr3_nt: TGTGCCAGCAGTCAAAAGACAGCCTACAATGAGCAGTTCTTC
cdr3_aa: CASSQKTAYNEQFF

d_call: -
cdr3_length: 12
clone_size: many
j_call: TRBJ1-2
v_call: TRBV11-2
cdr3_nt: TGTGCCAGCAGCTTTGTGACCTATGGCTACACCTTC
cdr3_aa: CASSFVTYGYTF

d_call: -
cdr3_length: 12
clone_size: many
j_call: TRBJ2-1
v_call: TRBV5-1
cdr3_nt: TGCGCCAGCAGCTTGGGTGCGAGTGAGCAGTTCTTC
cdr3_aa: CASSLGASEQFF

d_call: -
cdr3_length: 12
clone_size: -
j_call: TRBJ2-1
v_call: TRBV15
cdr3_nt: TGTGCCACCAGCAGGGGCCACGGTGAGCAGTTCTTC
cdr3_aa: CATSRGHGEQFF

d_call: -
cdr3_length: 13
clone_size: few
j_call: TRBJ2-1
v_call: TRBV12-3/TRBV12-4
cdr3_nt: TGTGCCAGCAGCCCTACGGACAGCAATGAGCAGTTCTTC
cdr3_aa: CASSPTDSNEQFF

d_call: -
cdr3_length: 15
clone_size: few
j_call: TRBJ1-4
v_call: TRBV29-1
cdr3_nt: TGCAGCGTTGGGACATTCAAAGGCACTAATGAAAAACTGTTTTTT
cdr3_aa: CSVGTFKGTNEKLFF

d_call: TRBD2
cdr3_length: 16
clone_size: many
j_call: TRBJ2-1
v_call: TRBV29-1
cdr3_nt: TGCAGCGTTGAAGATAGGGGCGAGAAGGGAGGGAATGAGCAGTTCTTC
cdr3_aa: CSVEDRGEKGGNEQFF

d_call: -
cdr3_length: 12
clone_size: -
j_call: TRBJ2-3
v_call: TRBV24-1
cdr3_nt: TGTGCCACCAGTGATTTTTCAGATACGCAGTATTTT
cdr3_aa: CATSDFSDTQYF

d_call: TRBD1
cdr3_length: 14
clone_size: -
j_call: TRBJ1-3
v_call: TRBV6-1
cdr3_nt: TGTGCCAGCAATGAAGGACAGGGAGGAAACACCATATATTTT
cdr3_aa: CASNEGQGGNTIYF

d_call: -
cdr3_length: 15
clone_size: -
j_call: TRBJ2-2
v_call: TRBV7-9
cdr3_nt: TGTGCCAGCAGCTCGCCCGTAGGGCCCACCGGGGAGCTGTTTTTT
cdr3_aa: CASSSPVGPTGELFF

d_call: -
cdr3_length: 18
clone_size: -
j_call: TRBJ1-3
v_call: TRBV12-3/TRBV12-4
cdr3_nt: TGTGCCAGCAGCATAGAGATTCGTGGGGGGCACTCTGGAAACACCATATATTTT
cdr3_aa: CASSIEIRGGHSGNTIYF

d_call: -
cdr3_length: 15
clone_size: few
j_call: TRBJ2-6
v_call: TRBV10-3
cdr3_nt: TGTGCCATCAGTGGAGGGGCAACTGGGGCCAACGTCCTGACTTTC
cdr3_aa: CAISGGATGANVLTF

d_call: -
cdr3_length: 12
clone_size: many
j_call: TRBJ2-3
v_call: TRBV29-1
cdr3_nt: TGCAGCGTTGGTAGCGTAACAGATACGCAGTATTTT
cdr3_aa: CSVGSVTDTQYF

d_call: TRBD1
cdr3_length: 18
clone_size: -
j_call: TRBJ1-4
v_call: TRBV20-1
cdr3_nt: TGCAGTGCTAGATCGGTTGGACAGGGATGGGGTCGGTCTGAAAAACTGTTTTTT
cdr3_aa: CSARSVGQGWGRSEKLFF

d_call: -
cdr3_length: 18
clone_size: many
j_call: TRBJ2-1
v_call: TRBV7-8
cdr3_nt: TGTGCCAGCAGCTTAGCGTTTCGGAGGGAGGGACAGTACAATGAGCAGTTCTTC
cdr3_aa: CASSLAFRREGQYNEQFF

d_call: TRBD2
cdr3_length: 16
clone_size: -
j_call: TRBJ2-1
v_call: TRBV5-1
cdr3_nt: TGCGCCAGCAGCTTGATCGGGGGGACCTCCTACAATGAGCAGTTCTTC
cdr3_aa: CASSLIGGTSYNEQFF

d_call: -
cdr3_length: 13
clone_size: many
j_call: TRBJ2-5
v_call: TRBV10-2
cdr3_nt: TGCGCCAGCAAGGTGGTCGGGGTAGAGACCCAGTACTTC
cdr3_aa: CASKVVGVETQYF

d_call: TRBD1
cdr3_length: 15
clone_size: -
j_call: TRBJ1-5
v_call: TRBV12-3/TRBV12-4
cdr3_nt: TGTGCCAGCAGCCTCCGGGACAGACTGTATCAGCCCCAGCATTTT
cdr3_aa: CASSLRDRLYQPQHF

d_call: TRBD1
cdr3_length: 14
clone_size: -
j_call: TRBJ2-7
v_call: TRBV5-5
cdr3_nt: TGTGCCAGCAGCTTCCTGGGACAGAACTACGAGCAGTACTTC
cdr3_aa: CASSFLGQNYEQYF

d_call: -
cdr3_length: 13
clone_size: -
j_call: TRBJ1-2
v_call: TRBV7-2
cdr3_nt: TGTGCCAGCAGCTTAGTGGGGGGAATTGGCTACACCTTC
cdr3_aa: CASSLVGGIGYTF

d_call: TRBD2
cdr3_length: 16
clone_size: many
j_call: TRBJ2-1
v_call: TRBV10-3
cdr3_nt: TGTGCCATCAGTGCCTCTAGCGGGACGACCCCCGGTGAGCAGTTCTTC
cdr3_aa: CAISASSGTTPGEQFF

d_call: TRBD2
cdr3_length: 14
clone_size: -
j_call: TRBJ2-3
v_call: TRBV27
cdr3_nt: TGTGCCAGCAGTTCTGCGGGAGGGAGGGATACGCAGTATTTT
cdr3_aa: CASSSAGGRDTQYF

d_call: -
cdr3_length: 14
clone_size: few
j_call: TRBJ2-7
v_call: TRBV5-1
cdr3_nt: TGCGCCAGCAGCTTGTCCCTAGCTTCGGGGGAGCAGTACTTC
cdr3_aa: CASSLSLASGEQYF

d_call: TRBD2
cdr3_length: 14
clone_size: many
j_call: TRBJ2-5
v_call: TRBV20-1
cdr3_nt: TGCAGTGCAGGCCGGACTAGCGGGGAAGAGACCCAGTACTTC
cdr3_aa: CSAGRTSGEETQYF

d_call: TRBD1
cdr3_length: 13
clone_size: many
j_call: TRBJ1-5
v_call: TRBV15
cdr3_nt: TGTGCCACCGGACAGGGATTAAGTCAGCCCCAGCATTTT
cdr3_aa: CATGQGLSQPQHF

d_call: TRBD1
cdr3_length: 12
clone_size: many
j_call: TRBJ2-1
v_call: TRBV12-3/TRBV12-4
cdr3_nt: TGTGCCAGCAGTTACAGGGGCAATGAGCAGTTCTTC
cdr3_aa: CASSYRGNEQFF

d_call: -
cdr3_length: 12
clone_size: many
j_call: TRBJ2-7
v_call: TRBV20-1
cdr3_nt: TGCAGTGCCATCGACACTGCCTACGAGCAGTACTTC
cdr3_aa: CSAIDTAYEQYF